Listed here are 4 T cell receptor beta chains from one sample, sequenced in a study of cytomegalovirus exposure and HLA in healthy donors. Both 60 Vbeta primers and 13 Jbeta primers went into the PCR. The repertoire was sequenced with immunoSEQ multiplex PCR; TCRdb's copy has only in-frame clones and lacks some. The sample gives about 160,000 clones, approximately 84% of which show up once; about 2.1% is in the top ten. What was sequenced was PBMCs. These receptors were taken from a man between 18 and 29 years old in good health and CMV-seropositive.

This clone is labeled as medium-sized. The chain joins TRBV19 to TRBJ1-4, with D possibly being TRBD1 (5 bases). Looked up from germline, CDR1 is LNHDA and CDR2 is SQIVND (reference sequence). Trimming cost V 2 bases and J 3 bases, with 10 bases left between them. The CDR3 is 15 amino acids. The CDR3 reads CASSISETANEKLFF. DNA of the CDR3: TGTGCCAGTAGTATATCGGAGACAGCTAATGAAAAACTGTTTTTT.

The chain combines TRBV6-5 with TRBJ1-5; the D is unclear. Per the germline V gene, CDR1 is MNHEY and CDR2 is SVGAGI. V gave up 2 bases and J gave up 2 bases, with 7 bases separating them. This CDR3 spans 14 amino acids. CDR3 nucleotide sequence: TGTGCCAGCAGTTACAGGAGTGGCAATCAGCCCCAGCATTTT. Translating it yields CASSYRSGNQPQHF.

The V gene is TRBV10-3, the J gene TRBJ2-7; a weak D match, TRBD2 (6 bases). Germline assignment: CDR1 ENHRY and CDR2 SYGVKD. V shed 2 bases and J shed 7 bases, with 21 bases lying between them. The CDR3 is 16 amino acids. CDR3 sequence reads: CAISEDWELPGEEQYF. In DNA form, the CDR3 reads TGTGCCATCAGTGAGGACTGGGAACTCCCGGGAGAGGAGCAGTACTTC.

The chain employs TRBV5-6 and TRBJ1-5; 7 positions agree with TRBD1. The CDR3 is made up of 13 amino acids. The germline CDR1 and CDR2 sequences are SGHDT and YYEEEE. After removal of 2 bases from V and 4 bases from J, the junction contained 0 bases not matched to a gene. Written as DNA, the CDR3 is TGTGCCAGCAGCTTACAGGGGAATCAGCCCCAGCATTTT. It translates to CASSLQGNQPQHF.